Listed below are T cell receptor beta chains from one sample, sequenced in a study of shared clonotypes between healthy human individuals. Clones were sequenced by immunoSEQ multiplex PCR, and TCRdb holds only the in-frame ones, with some missing. The sample contains approximately 2,000,000 clones, 85% to 95% of which appear only once. Sequencing input: naive CD4+ T cells from PBMCs. The receptors derive from a man aged 18 to 29 in good health. Some clones in this sample may be carry-over from other donors' samples. Both conserved end residues are part of each CDR3. The D gene is left open where the match is weak. Only part of the rows carry a size: once, few, many, or a class if the clone is expanded.

DNA	CDR3	D	size	V	J
TGTGCCAGCAGCTTGCCGGGCGGAGTGGTGCAGCCCCAGCATTTT	CASSLPGGVVQPQHF	-	-	TRBV7-9	TRBJ1-5
TGCGCCAGCGAGGAATTGGGACTAGCCTCTCCCGCGCAGTATTTT	CASEELGLASPAQYF	TRBD2	-	TRBV5-1	TRBJ2-3
TGTGCCTGGAGGGTTGGGAGGGACACTGAAGCTTTCTTT	CAWRVGRDTEAFF	-	few	TRBV30	TRBJ1-1
TGCGCCAGCAGCTTGGAGCAGGTTAATGAAAAACTGTTTTTT	CASSLEQVNEKLFF	-	-	TRBV5-1	TRBJ1-4
TGTGCCAGCAGTGTGTTTGCTAGCGGGAGAAGACAGGGCAATGAGCAGTTCTTC	CASSVFASGRRQGNEQFF	TRBD2	-	TRBV2	TRBJ2-1
TGCGCCAGCAGCTCCTCCGAGGGGGCGAGCTTGAACACTGAAGCTTTCTTT	CASSSSEGASLNTEAFF	TRBD1	-	TRBV5-1	TRBJ1-1
TGTGCCAGCAGCATAACACCGACCGGGGAGCTGTTTTTT	CASSITPTGELFF	-	-	TRBV7-9	TRBJ2-2
TGTGCCAGCAGTGAAGGACTAGCGGGACTCGACAATGAGCAGTTCTTC	CASSEGLAGLDNEQFF	TRBD2	-	TRBV2	TRBJ2-1
TGCGCCAGCAGCTTGACAGGGGTGGCGGATGGCTACACCTTC	CASSLTGVADGYTF	TRBD1	once	TRBV5-1	TRBJ1-2
TGTGCCAGCAGTGTGGCAGGTCCCGAGACCCGGTACTTC	CASSVAGPETRYF	-	-	TRBV25-1	TRBJ2-5
TGTGCCAGCAGTGGACATGGACGGAGTGTTGAGCAGTTCTTC	CASSGHGRSVEQFF	-	-	TRBV2	TRBJ2-1
TGTGCCAGCAGTGAAGGGGTGGGACTAGCGTTCAATGAGCAGTTCTTC	CASSEGVGLAFNEQFF	TRBD2	-	TRBV6-1	TRBJ2-1
TGTGCCAGCAGCTTAACATCCTTGGGGGAGACCCAGTACTTC	CASSLTSLGETQYF	-	once	TRBV7-2	TRBJ2-5
TGTGCCAGCAGCTTAGTTAGCGGGAGCACAGATACGCAGTATTTT	CASSLVSGSTDTQYF	TRBD2	few	TRBV7-2	TRBJ2-3
TGTGCCAGCCGCAACAGCCTCTTCCTGGGGAGGAACACTGAAGCTTTCTTT	CASRNSLFLGRNTEAFF	-	once	TRBV5-6	TRBJ1-1
TGTGCCTGGAAGACGGGACAGGGGAATGGCTACACCTTC	CAWKTGQGNGYTF	TRBD1	once	TRBV30	TRBJ1-2
TGTGCCAGCAGCCTATTTCTAGCGGGAGGTGTTTACGAGCAGTACTTC	CASSLFLAGGVYEQYF	TRBD2	-	TRBV5-6	TRBJ2-7
TGTGCCAGCAGCTACTATAGCGGCAGCTCCTACAATGAGCAGTTCTTC	CASSYYSGSSYNEQFF	-	-	TRBV11-2	TRBJ2-1
TGTGCCAGCAGCGTAGAGATTGGGGGGAGCGGCGGGGAGCTGTTTTTT	CASSVEIGGSGGELFF	-	-	TRBV9	TRBJ2-2
TGTGCCAGCAGTATAAACAGGGGAAGCAATCAGCCCCAGCATTTT	CASSINRGSNQPQHF	TRBD1	-	TRBV6-5	TRBJ1-5
TGTGCCAGCAGCTTAACAGGGGATTCACCCCTCCACTTT	CASSLTGDSPLHF	TRBD1	-	TRBV28	TRBJ1-6
TGTGCCACCAGCAGCTCGGGGGGCGGGGCCAAAAACATTCAGTACTTC	CATSSSGGGAKNIQYF	-	-	TRBV15	TRBJ2-4
TGCGCCAGCAGCTTGGTACCAGCGGGCTCCTACAATGAGCAGTTCTTC	CASSLVPAGSYNEQFF	-	-	TRBV5-1	TRBJ2-1
TGTGCCAGCAGTTTATATAGGGGTAACTACGAGCAGTACTTC	CASSLYRGNYEQYF	-	-	TRBV28	TRBJ2-7
TGTGCCAGCAGCGCACAGGGGCGTAACACCGGGGAGCTGTTTTTT	CASSAQGRNTGELFF	TRBD1	-	TRBV6-5	TRBJ2-2
TGTGCCAGCAGCTTAACCCGGGCAGCGTGGGACTATGGCTACACCTTC	CASSLTRAAWDYGYTF	-	-	TRBV7-9	TRBJ1-2
TGCGCCAGCAGCCGGACTAGCGGGAGCTCCTACGAGCAGTACTTC	CASSRTSGSSYEQYF	TRBD2	-	TRBV5-1	TRBJ2-7
TGTGCCAGCAGCCAAGTATCACTCCTAGCCGGGCGGGGGGATCTCGGCGAGCAGTACTTC	CASSQVSLLAGRGDLGEQYF	TRBD2	-	TRBV4-2	TRBJ2-7
TGTGCCAGCAGGTATACTAGCGGGAGAAACACCGGGGAGCTGTTTTTT	CASRYTSGRNTGELFF	TRBD2	-	TRBV5-4	TRBJ2-2
TGCGCCAGCAGCTTGGCCCTGGTTAGCGGGAGGACAGATACGCAGTATTTT	CASSLALVSGRTDTQYF	TRBD2	-	TRBV5-1	TRBJ2-3
TGTGCCAGCAGTGGGGACAGGGGTCCCTACGAGCAGTACTTC	CASSGDRGPYEQYF	TRBD1	-	TRBV25-1	TRBJ2-7
TGCGCCAGCAGCCCCCGGCGGGACTCCTACAATGAGCAGTTCTTC	CASSPRRDSYNEQFF	-	-	TRBV5-1	TRBJ2-1
TGTGCCAGTAGTATAGAACTCGGAGGAGCCTATGGCTACACCTTC	CASSIELGGAYGYTF	-	-	TRBV19	TRBJ1-2
TGTGCCAGCAGCAGGGACGGCGGGGGAGCTTTCTTT	CASSRDGGGAFF	-	-	TRBV5-8	TRBJ1-1
TGTGCCAGCAGCTTGACAGGGAGAAGAGAGTCACCCCTCCACTTT	CASSLTGRRESPLHF	-	-	TRBV5-6	TRBJ1-6
TGCGCCAGCAGCTTCACAGGGCTTGAAAAACTGTTTTTT	CASSFTGLEKLFF	-	-	TRBV5-1	TRBJ1-4
TGTGCCAGCAGTAAACAAGTTGAAGCTTTCTTT	CASSKQVEAFF	-	-	TRBV6-1	TRBJ1-1
TGTGCCAGCAGTTACACCCAAGGCCCCTATGGCTACACCTTC	CASSYTQGPYGYTF	-	-	TRBV6-6	TRBJ1-2
TGTGCCAGCAGTCTAAGGAGCGGGAACGACAATGAGCAGTTCTTC	CASSLRSGNDNEQFF	TRBD2	-	TRBV6-4	TRBJ2-1
TGTGCCAGCAGTACCCCTAGGGGTAGCTCTGGGGCCAACGTCCTGACTTTC	CASSTPRGSSGANVLTF	-	-	TRBV28	TRBJ2-6
TGTGCCAGCAGCTCCCGCAGGAGCATGAACACTGAAGCTTTCTTT	CASSSRRSMNTEAFF	-	-	TRBV5-4	TRBJ1-1
TGTGCCACCAGCCCGAGAGGGGGTCCCGGGCCTCAGCCCCAGCATTTT	CATSPRGGPGPQPQHF	-	-	TRBV15	TRBJ1-5
TGTGCCAGCAGCAGGACTAGCGGGGGGTCCTACGAGCAGTACTTC	CASSRTSGGSYEQYF	TRBD2	-	TRBV7-2	TRBJ2-7
TGCGCCAGCAGCTTCCGGGACAGAGGCACAGATACGCAGTATTTT	CASSFRDRGTDTQYF	TRBD1	-	TRBV5-1	TRBJ2-3
TGTGCCAGTAGTATTTCGGTGGTTCGTACTGAAGCTTTCTTT	CASSISVVRTEAFF	-	once	TRBV19	TRBJ1-1
TGTGCCAGCAGTCATTTAACAGTCAGGAATGGTCTCACAGATACGCAGTATTTT	CASSHLTVRNGLTDTQYF	-	once	TRBV27	TRBJ2-3
TGTGCCTGGGCAAGTTACAATGAGCAGTTCTTC	CAWASYNEQFF	-	-	TRBV30	TRBJ2-1
TGCAGCGGCGGACTAGCGGGAGCAGATACGCAGTATTTT	CSGGLAGADTQYF	TRBD2	-	TRBV29-1	TRBJ2-3
TGTGCCAGCAGCCAAGATGTCTACGATACGCAGTATTTT	CASSQDVYDTQYF	-	-	TRBV14	TRBJ2-3
TGTGCCAGCAGCTTAGATAGCGCGGCAGGGCAAGATACGCAGTATTTT	CASSLDSAAGQDTQYF	-	-	TRBV7-2	TRBJ2-3